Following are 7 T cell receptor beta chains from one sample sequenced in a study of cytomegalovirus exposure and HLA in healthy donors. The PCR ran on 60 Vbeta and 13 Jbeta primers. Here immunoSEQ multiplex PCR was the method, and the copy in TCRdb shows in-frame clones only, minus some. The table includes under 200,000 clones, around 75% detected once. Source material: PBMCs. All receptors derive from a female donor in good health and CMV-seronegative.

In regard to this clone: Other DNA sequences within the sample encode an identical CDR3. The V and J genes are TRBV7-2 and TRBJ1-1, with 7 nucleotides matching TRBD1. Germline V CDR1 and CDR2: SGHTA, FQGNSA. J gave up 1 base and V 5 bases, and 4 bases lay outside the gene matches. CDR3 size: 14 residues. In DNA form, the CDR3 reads TGTGCCAGCAGCCTCAGACAGGGGAACACTGAAGCTTTCTTT. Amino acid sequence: CASSLRQGNTEAFF.

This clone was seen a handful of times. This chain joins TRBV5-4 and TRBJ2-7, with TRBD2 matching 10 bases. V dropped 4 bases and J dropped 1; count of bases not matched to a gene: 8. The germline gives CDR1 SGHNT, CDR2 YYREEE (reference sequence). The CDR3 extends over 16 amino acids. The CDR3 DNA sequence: TGTGCCAGCAGCCCGCGCACTAGCGGGGCTTCCTACGAGCAGTACTTC. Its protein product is CASSPRTSGASYEQYF.

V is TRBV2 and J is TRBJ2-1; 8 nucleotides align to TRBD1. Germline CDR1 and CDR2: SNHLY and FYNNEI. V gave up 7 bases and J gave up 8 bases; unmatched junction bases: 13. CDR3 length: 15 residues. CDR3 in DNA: TGTGCCAGCACCATCGGACAGGGCGCTGAGGATGAGCAGTTCTTC. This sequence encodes CASTIGQGAEDEQFF.

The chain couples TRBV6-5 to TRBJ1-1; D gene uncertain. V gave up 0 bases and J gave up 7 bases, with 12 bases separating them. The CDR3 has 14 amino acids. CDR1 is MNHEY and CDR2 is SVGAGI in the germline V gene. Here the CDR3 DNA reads TGTGCCAGCAGTTACTCTGGTCCTCCAGATGAAGCTTTCTTT. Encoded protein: CASSYSGPPDEAFF.

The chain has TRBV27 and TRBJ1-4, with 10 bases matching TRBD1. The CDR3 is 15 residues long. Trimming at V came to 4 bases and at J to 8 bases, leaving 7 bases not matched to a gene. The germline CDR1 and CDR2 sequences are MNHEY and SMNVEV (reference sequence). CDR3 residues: CASSSTGGLGEKLFF. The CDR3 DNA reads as TGTGCCAGCAGTTCGACAGGGGGCTTGGGGGAAAAACTGTTTTTT. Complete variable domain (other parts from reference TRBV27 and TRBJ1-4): EAQVTQNPRYLITVTGKKLTVTCSQNMNHEYMSWYRQDPGLGLRQIYYSMNVEVTDKGDVPEGYKVSRKEKRNFPLILESPSPNQTSLYFCASSSTGGLGEKLFFGSGTQLSVL.

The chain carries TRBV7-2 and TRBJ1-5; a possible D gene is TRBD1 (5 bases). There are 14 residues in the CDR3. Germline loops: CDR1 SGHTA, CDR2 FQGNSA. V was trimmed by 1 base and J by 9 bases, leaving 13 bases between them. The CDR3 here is CASSLDGGPGPQHF. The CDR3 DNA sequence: TGTGCCAGCAGCTTAGACGGGGGTCCGGGGCCCCAGCATTTT.

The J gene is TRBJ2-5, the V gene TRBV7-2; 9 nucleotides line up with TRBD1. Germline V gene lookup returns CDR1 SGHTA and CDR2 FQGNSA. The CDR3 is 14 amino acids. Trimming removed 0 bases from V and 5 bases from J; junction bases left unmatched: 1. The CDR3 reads CASSLAGTGETQYF. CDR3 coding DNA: TGTGCCAGCAGCTTAGCCGGGACAGGGGAGACCCAGTACTTC.